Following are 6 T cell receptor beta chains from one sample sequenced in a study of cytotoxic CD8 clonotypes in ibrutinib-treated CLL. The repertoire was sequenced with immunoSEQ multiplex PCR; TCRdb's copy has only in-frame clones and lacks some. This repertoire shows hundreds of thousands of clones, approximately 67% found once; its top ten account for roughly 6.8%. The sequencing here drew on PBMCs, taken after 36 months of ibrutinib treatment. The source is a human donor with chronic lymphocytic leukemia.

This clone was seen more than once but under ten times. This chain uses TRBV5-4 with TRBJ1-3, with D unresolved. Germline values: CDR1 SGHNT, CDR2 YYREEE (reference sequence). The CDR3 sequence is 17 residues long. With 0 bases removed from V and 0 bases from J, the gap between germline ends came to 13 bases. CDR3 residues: CASSLGLGSLSGNTIYF. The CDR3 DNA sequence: TGTGCCAGCAGCTTGGGTCTAGGCAGCCTCTCTGGAAACACCATATATTTT.

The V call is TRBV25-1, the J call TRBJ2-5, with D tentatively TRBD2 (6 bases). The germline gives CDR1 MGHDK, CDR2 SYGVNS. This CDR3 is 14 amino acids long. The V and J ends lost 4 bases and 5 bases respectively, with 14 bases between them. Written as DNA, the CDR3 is TGTGCCAGCAGTGCATGGGGGGTTACGGAGACCCAGTACTTC. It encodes CASSAWGVTETQYF. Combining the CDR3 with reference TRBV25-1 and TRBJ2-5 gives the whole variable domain EADIYQTPRYLVIGTGKKITLECSQTMGHDKMYWYQQDPGMELHLIHYSYGVNSTEKGDLSSESTVSRIRTEHFPLTLESARPSHTSQYLCASSAWGVTETQYFGPGTRLLVL.

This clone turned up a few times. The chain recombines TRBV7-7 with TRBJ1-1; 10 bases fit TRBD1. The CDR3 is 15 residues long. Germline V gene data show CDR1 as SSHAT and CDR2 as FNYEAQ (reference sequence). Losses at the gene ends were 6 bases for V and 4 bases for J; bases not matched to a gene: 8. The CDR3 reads CASRTTGGAGTEAFF. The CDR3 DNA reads TGTGCCAGCAGGACGACAGGGGGCGCGGGCACTGAAGCTTTCTTT.

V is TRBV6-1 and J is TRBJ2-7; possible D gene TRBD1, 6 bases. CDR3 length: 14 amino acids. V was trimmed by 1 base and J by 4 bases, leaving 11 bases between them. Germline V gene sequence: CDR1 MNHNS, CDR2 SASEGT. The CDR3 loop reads CASSEEGTRYEQYF. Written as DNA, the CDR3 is TGTGCCAGCAGTGAAGAAGGGACAAGATACGAGCAGTACTTC.

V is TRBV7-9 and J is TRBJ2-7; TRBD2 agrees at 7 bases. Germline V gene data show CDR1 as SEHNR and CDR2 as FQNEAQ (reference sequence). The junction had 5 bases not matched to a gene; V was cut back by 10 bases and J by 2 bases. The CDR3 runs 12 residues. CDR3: CATGGNTYEQYF. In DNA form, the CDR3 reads TGTGCCACCGGGGGGAATACCTACGAGCAGTACTTC.

CDR3 sequence (DNA): TGTGCCAGCAGCCTCGATGGGGCCGGGGAGCTGTTTTTT. Amino acid sequence: CASSLDGAGELFF. The rearrangement links TRBV6-6 to TRBJ2-2, with no clear D. Germline loops: CDR1 MNHNY, CDR2 SVGAGI (reference sequence). This CDR3 spans 13 amino acids. V lost 6 bases and J 6 bases, leaving 11 bases between the germline ends.